Below are 20 T cell receptor beta chains sequenced from a single sample in a study of cytomegalovirus exposure and HLA in healthy donors (dated by TCRdb to 2016 to 2017). The library was built by means of the immunoSEQ multiplex PCR assay. A mixture of 60 forward primers for TCR Vbeta segments and 13 reverse primers for TCR Jbeta segments was used in the multiplex PCR. TCRdb obtained this table from immuneACCESS and retained in-frame rearrangements with V and J assigned. These tables miss some clones; where compared with another copy, unresolved V genes account for less than half of the shortfall, and the remainder is unexplained. This sample's table carries about 140,000 clones. The ten largest make up approximately 2% of the sample. The material sequenced was PBMCs. Receptors originate from a woman under 30 in good health and CMV-seronegative.

This chain joins TRBV14 and TRBJ1-4; D is possibly TRBD1 (5 bases). This CDR3 is 15 amino acids long. Germline lookup yields CDR1 SGHDN and CDR2 FVKESK. Trimming cost V 4 bases and J 0 bases, with 9 bases left between them. CDR3 amino acids: CASSLRQTTNEKLFF. The CDR3 DNA reads as TGTGCCAGCAGCCTCCGACAGACAACTAATGAAAAACTGTTTTTT.

V is TRBV19 and J is TRBJ1-5, with D perhaps TRBD1 (6 bases). Deletions cut 1 base from V and 5 bases from J, with 12 bases between. Germline-derived CDR1 and CDR2 are LNHDA and SQIVND (reference sequence). The CDR3 contains 15 residues. The CDR3 region has the DNA TGTGCCAGTAGTATAGTTCCATCAGGGGATCAGCCCCAGCATTTT. Encoded protein: CASSIVPSGDQPQHF.

The rearrangement joins TRBV4-1 to TRBJ2-5; 7 bases fit TRBD1. Germline V CDR1 and CDR2: MGHRA, YSYEKL. This CDR3 spans 15 amino acids. Trimming at V came to 2 bases and at J to 1 base, leaving 4 bases not matched to a gene. The CDR3 is CASSQSGQSQETQYF. The CDR3, as DNA: TGCGCCAGCAGCCAATCGGGACAGTCCCAAGAGACCCAGTACTTC.

This chain uses TRBV7-7 with TRBJ2-5; 10 positions agree with TRBD2. The end of the DNA is better explained by TRBJ2-7, so the J call may be wrong. The germline V gene has CDR1 SSHAT and CDR2 FNYEAQ (reference sequence). This CDR3 comprises 16 residues. The CDR3 protein is CASSPPLAGRGYEQYF. Written as DNA, the CDR3 is TGTGCCAGCAGCCCCCCACTAGCGGGAAGAGGATACGAGCAGTACTTC.

The CDR3 coding sequence is TGTGCCAGCAGTGGACGTCCGAATCGACAGGGGCTCGTAAAAGAGACCCAGTACTTC. As protein: CASSGRPNRQGLVKETQYF. V gene TRBV6-1 combines with J gene TRBJ2-5; 8 nucleotides align to TRBD1. In germline, CDR1 is MNHNS, CDR2 SASEGT. V shed 4 bases, J shed 3 bases, and the junction held 19 bases outside the gene matches. This CDR3 spans 19 amino acids.

The chain couples TRBV5-5 to TRBJ2-1, with D perhaps TRBD1 (6 bases). The CDR3 is 15 residues long. The V gene's germline CDR1 is SGHKS and CDR2 YYEKEE (reference sequence). V lost 5 bases to trimming and J lost 4 bases, with 16 bases between them. CDR3 residues: CASRAGQTTYNEQFF. CDR3 nucleotides: TGTGCCAGCAGGGCCGGACAGACAACATACAATGAGCAGTTCTTC.

The rearrangement links TRBV7-2 to TRBJ2-3, with 8 bases identical to TRBD2. Germline-derived CDR1 and CDR2 are SGHTA and FQGNSA. J lost 3 bases, V lost 2 bases, and 4 bases had no gene match. This CDR3 contains 15 residues. The CDR3 loop is CASSLYPGGTDTQYF. The CDR3 DNA is TGTGCCAGCAGCTTATACCCGGGAGGGACAGATACGCAGTATTTT.

The rearrangement joins TRBV25-1 to TRBJ2-5, with D possibly being TRBD2 (5 bases). The closer fit of TRBJ2-7 to the DNA end suggests the J call may be wrong. Germline CDR1 is MGHDK and CDR2 is SYGVNS. The CDR3 spans 15 residues. The CDR3 nucleotides read TGTGCCAGCAGTGAATCTCGGGGAATCCCCTACGAGCAGTACTTC. This codes for CASSESRGIPYEQYF.

The rearrangement joins TRBV15 to TRBJ1-1, with a weak D call TRBD1 (5 bases). The CDR3 spans 14 residues. Trimming left V 4 bases short and J 0 bases short, with 9 bases between. Germline CDR1 and CDR2: LNHNV and YYDKDF (reference sequence). The CDR3 bases are TGTGCCACCAGCAACGGGGGGATGAACACTGAAGCTTTCTTT. Translation gives CATSNGGMNTEAFF.

This chain links TRBV11-3 with TRBJ2-7; possibly TRBD1 for D (6 bases). V shed 7 bases and J shed 6 bases, with 16 bases lying between them. The CDR3 has 13 residues. The germline CDR1 and CDR2 sequences are SGHNT and YENEEA. CDR3 sequence: CASKGQGLSEQYV. CDR3 bases: TGTGCCAGCAAGGGGCAGGGGTTATCCGAGCAGTACGTC.

CDR3 DNA: TGTGCCAGCAGCCTCGGAAGGGGCCGGGGGAATACGCAGTATTTT. This encodes CASSLGRGRGNTQYF. The V call is TRBV13, the J call TRBJ2-3; possible D gene TRBD2, 6 bases. Germline V lookup: CDR1 PRHDT, CDR2 FYEKMQ (reference sequence). V shed 5 bases and J shed 7 bases, with 19 bases lying between them. CDR3 size: 15 residues.

Concerning this clone: One end of the junction is discordant with germline, which a read error may explain. V usage is TRBV6-6 and J usage is TRBJ2-1, with D perhaps matching TRBD2 (6 bases). This CDR3 is built from 15 residues. Germline V gene data show CDR1 as MNHNY and CDR2 as SVGAGI (reference sequence). The CDR3 coding sequence is TGTGCCAGCAGTTACTCGTCTAGCGCCCGATCGGGTTGGATCTTC. It is translated as CASSYSSSARSGWIF.

The chain joins TRBV4-1 to TRBJ2-3; D is ambiguous. CDR1 and CDR2 (germline): MGHRA, YSYEKL. The ends were cut back, 3 bases at V and 4 bases at J, with 11 bases in the middle. The CDR3 has 14 residues. The CDR3 protein is CASSQSLPPDTQYF. The CDR3 region has the DNA TGCGCCAGCAGCCAGTCCCTTCCCCCAGATACGCAGTATTTT.

Here the CDR3 reads CASSFYTGPISASNQPQHF. CDR3 coding DNA: TGTGCCAGCAGCTTTTATACAGGGCCGATTTCTGCGAGCAATCAGCCCCAGCATTTT. The chain combines TRBV7-2 with TRBJ1-5; TRBD1 might be the D (6 bases). Trimming took 3 bases from V and 1 from J, leaving 22 bases between them. Germline assignment: CDR1 SGHTA and CDR2 FQGNSA. This CDR3 has 19 residues. The whole variable domain, filled in from reference TRBV7-2 and TRBJ1-5, reads GAGVSQSPSNKVTEKGKDVELRCDPISGHTALYWYRQSLGQGLEFLIYFQGNSAPDKSGLPSDRFSAERTGGSVSTLTIQRTQQEDSAVYLCASSFYTGPISASNQPQHFGDGTRLSIL.

In nucleotides, the CDR3 is TGTGCCTGGAGTGTACAGTCTGATTCACCCCTCCACTTT. Its translation: CAWSVQSDSPLHF. The rearrangement joins TRBV30 to TRBJ1-6; D is undetermined. The ends were cut back, 0 bases at V and 8 bases at J, with 8 bases in the middle. Germline V gives CDR1 GTSNPN, CDR2 SVGIG (reference sequence). The length of the CDR3 is 13 residues. Together with reference TRBV30 and TRBJ1-6, the CDR3 gives the full variable domain: SQTIHQWPATLVQPVGSPLSLECTVEGTSNPNLYWYRQAAGRGLQLLFYSVGIGQISSEVPQNLSASRPQDRQFILSSKKLLLSDSGFYLCAWSVQSDSPLHFGNGTRLTVT.

V is TRBV6-6 and J is TRBJ1-5; weak D call: TRBD1 (6 bases). Trimming left V 4 bases short and J 3 bases short, with 16 bases between. This CDR3 has 16 residues. CDR1 and CDR2 from the germline V gene are MNHNY and SVGAGI (reference sequence). CDR3 loop: CASSSMRGQNNQPQHF. CDR3 DNA: TGTGCCAGCAGTTCGATGCGTGGACAGAACAATCAGCCCCAGCATTTT.

The genes are TRBV5-8 and TRBJ2-7, with a weak D call TRBD2 (5 bases). CDR3 size: 14 residues. V dropped 4 bases and J dropped 5 bases, with 16 bases sitting between them. CDR1 is SGHTS, CDR2 YDEGEE, per germline. The CDR3 is CASSLYPTTNEQYF. The CDR3 nucleotides read TGTGCCAGCAGCCTCTACCCCACGACTAACGAGCAGTACTTC.

The rearrangement links TRBV5-1 to TRBJ2-7; 9 bases are shared with TRBD2. Judging by the DNA end, TRBJ2-1 fits better; the J call may be wrong. The CDR3 loop spans 16 amino acids. Germline CDR1 SGHRS, CDR2 YFSETQ. The CDR3 nucleotides read TGCGCCAGCAGCGCAGATAGCGGGAGCTCCTACAATGAGCAGTTCTTC. This translates into CASSADSGSSYNEQFF.

The CDR3 loop reads CASSLRSGGSNYGYTF. The CDR3 bases are TGTGCCAGCAGCTTACGGTCCGGGGGGTCAAACTATGGCTACACCTTC. The chain joins TRBV7-8 to TRBJ1-2, with a possible D match to TRBD1 (5 bases). CDR1 is SGHVS, CDR2 FQNEAQ, per germline. The CDR3 is 16 amino acids. V was shortened by 2 bases and J by 2 bases, with 15 bases between the two germline ends. The full variable domain, rest sourced from reference TRBV7-8 and TRBJ1-2, is GAGVSQSPRYKVAKRGQDVALRCDPISGHVSLFWYQQALGQGPEFLTYFQNEAQLDKSGLPSDRFFAERPEGSVSTLKIQRTQQEDSAVYLCASSLRSGGSNYGYTFGSGTRLTVV.

V usage is TRBV7-6 and J usage is TRBJ2-2; D is possibly TRBD2 (5 bases). The V gene's germline CDR1 is SGHVS and CDR2 FNYEAQ. The V end was cut by 5 bases, the J end by 5 bases, with 18 bases between. The CDR3 has 16 residues. The CDR3 sequence: CASSARTAGVTGELFF. In DNA, the CDR3 is TGTGCCAGCAGCGCTAGGACGGCCGGGGTAACCGGGGAGCTGTTTTTT.